This T cell receptor (beta chain) was profiled in a study of technical replicates of blood from several donors. Clones were read by immunoSEQ multiplex PCR, and TCRdb kept only the in-frame ones, dropping some. The sample has some 71,000 clones, around 97% seen once. In germline, CDR1 is MNHEY, CDR2 SVGAGI. The germline V and J ends were trimmed by 6 bases and 5 bases, with 10 bases remaining between them. The CDR3 contains 12 residues. J is TRBJ2-5 and V is TRBV6-5, with D uncertain. The source material was T cells isolated from PBMCs. This sequence was found in a human donor in good health. The CDR3 sequence: CASRARPETQYF. CDR3 nucleotide sequence: TGTGCCAGCAGAGCACGTCCGGAGACCCAGTACTTC.